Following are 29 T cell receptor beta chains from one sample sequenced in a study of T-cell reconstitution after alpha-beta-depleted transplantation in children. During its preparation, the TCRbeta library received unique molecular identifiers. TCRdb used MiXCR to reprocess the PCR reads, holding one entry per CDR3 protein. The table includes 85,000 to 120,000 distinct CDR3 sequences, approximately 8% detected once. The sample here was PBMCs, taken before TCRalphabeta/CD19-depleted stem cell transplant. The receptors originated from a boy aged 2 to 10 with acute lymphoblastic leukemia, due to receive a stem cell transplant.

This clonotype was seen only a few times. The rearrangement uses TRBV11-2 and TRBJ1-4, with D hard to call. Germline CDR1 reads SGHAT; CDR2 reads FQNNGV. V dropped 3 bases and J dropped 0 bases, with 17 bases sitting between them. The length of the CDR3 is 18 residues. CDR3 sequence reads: CASSLGSGEWATNEKLFF. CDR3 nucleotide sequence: TGTGCCAGCAGCTTGGGGTCTGGGGAATGGGCAACTAATGAAAAACTGTTTTTT.

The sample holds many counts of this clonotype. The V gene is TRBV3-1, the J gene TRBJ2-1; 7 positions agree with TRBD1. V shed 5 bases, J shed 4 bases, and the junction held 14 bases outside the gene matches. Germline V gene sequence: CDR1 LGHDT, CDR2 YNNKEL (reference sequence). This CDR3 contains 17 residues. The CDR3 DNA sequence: TGTGCCAGCAGCGGCCGGGACAGCCAGACGCCTTACAATGAGCAGTTCTTC. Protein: CASSGRDSQTPYNEQFF.

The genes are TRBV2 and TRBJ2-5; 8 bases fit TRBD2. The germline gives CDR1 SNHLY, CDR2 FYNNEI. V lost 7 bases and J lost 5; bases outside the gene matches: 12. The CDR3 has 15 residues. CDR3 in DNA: TGTGCCAGCATCGGACTAGCCGTCTTTCCGGAGACCCAGTACTTC. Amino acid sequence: CASIGLAVFPETQYF.

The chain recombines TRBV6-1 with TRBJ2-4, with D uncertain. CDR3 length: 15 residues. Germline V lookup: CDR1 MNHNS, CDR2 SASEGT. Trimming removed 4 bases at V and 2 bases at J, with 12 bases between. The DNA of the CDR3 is TGTGCCAGCAGTGTAGAAATAGGAACCAAAAACATTCAGTACTTC. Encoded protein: CASSVEIGTKNIQYF.

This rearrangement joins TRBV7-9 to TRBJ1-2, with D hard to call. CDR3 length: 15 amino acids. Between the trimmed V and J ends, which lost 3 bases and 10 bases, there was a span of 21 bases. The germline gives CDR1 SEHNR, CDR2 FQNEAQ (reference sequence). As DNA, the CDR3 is TGTGCCAGCAGCTTGGCGGACGGCGATCCTCTGGTCTACACCTTC. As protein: CASSLADGDPLVYTF.

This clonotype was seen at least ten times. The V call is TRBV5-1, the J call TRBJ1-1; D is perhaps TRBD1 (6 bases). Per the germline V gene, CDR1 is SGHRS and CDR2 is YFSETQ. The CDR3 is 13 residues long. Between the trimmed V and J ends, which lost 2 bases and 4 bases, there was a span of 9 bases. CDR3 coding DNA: TGCGCCAGCAGCTTTAACAGGGCCACTGAAGCTTTCTTT. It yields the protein CASSFNRATEAFF.

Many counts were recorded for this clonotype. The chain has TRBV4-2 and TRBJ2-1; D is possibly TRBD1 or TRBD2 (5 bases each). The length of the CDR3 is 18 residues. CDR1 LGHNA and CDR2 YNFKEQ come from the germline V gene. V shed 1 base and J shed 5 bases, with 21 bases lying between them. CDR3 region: CASSQVSGTPTYDNEQFF. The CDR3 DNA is TGTGCCAGCAGCCAAGTTTCCGGGACCCCAACCTACGACAATGAGCAGTTCTTC.

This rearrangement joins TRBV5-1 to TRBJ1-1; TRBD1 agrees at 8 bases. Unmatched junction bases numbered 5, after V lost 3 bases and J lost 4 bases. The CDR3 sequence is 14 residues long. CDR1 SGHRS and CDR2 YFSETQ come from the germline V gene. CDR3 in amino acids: CASSSQGASTEAFF. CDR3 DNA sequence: TGCGCCAGCAGCTCCCAGGGGGCCAGCACTGAAGCTTTCTTT. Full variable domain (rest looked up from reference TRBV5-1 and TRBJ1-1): KAGVTQTPRYLIKTRGQQVTLSCSPISGHRSVSWYQQTPGQGLQFLFEYFSETQRNKGNFPGRFSGRQFSNSRSEMNVSTLELGDSALYLCASSSQGASTEAFFGQGTRLTVV.

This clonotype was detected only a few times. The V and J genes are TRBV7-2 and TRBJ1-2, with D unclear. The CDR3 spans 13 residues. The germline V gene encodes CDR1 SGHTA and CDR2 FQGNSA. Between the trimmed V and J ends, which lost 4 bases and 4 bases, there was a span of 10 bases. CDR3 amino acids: CASSSPGTYGYTF. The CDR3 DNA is TGTGCCAGCAGCTCACCGGGAACCTATGGCTACACCTTC.

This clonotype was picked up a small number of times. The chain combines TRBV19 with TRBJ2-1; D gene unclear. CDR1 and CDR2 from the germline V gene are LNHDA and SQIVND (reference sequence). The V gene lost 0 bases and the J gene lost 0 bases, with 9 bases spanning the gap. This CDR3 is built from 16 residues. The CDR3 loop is CASSIEGSSSYNEQFF. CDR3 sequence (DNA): TGTGCCAGTAGTATAGAAGGCAGCTCCTCCTACAATGAGCAGTTCTTC. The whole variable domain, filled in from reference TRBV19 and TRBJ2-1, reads DGGITQSPKYLFRKEGQNVTLSCEQNLNHDAMYWYRQDPGQGLRLIYYSQIVNDFQKGDIAEGYSVSREKKESFPLTVTSAQKNPTAFYLCASSIEGSSSYNEQFFGPGTRLTVL.

The CDR3 DNA follows: TGTGCCAGCAGCGCCGAACTAGCGGGGGGACTTTCACCCACCTACGAGCAGTACTTC. It codes for CASSAELAGGLSPTYEQYF. This chain links TRBV7-2 with TRBJ2-7; 12 positions match TRBD2. This CDR3 has 19 residues. V was pared by 5 bases and J by 2 bases, with 16 bases of the junction left unmatched. Germline V lookup: CDR1 SGHTA, CDR2 FQGNSA.

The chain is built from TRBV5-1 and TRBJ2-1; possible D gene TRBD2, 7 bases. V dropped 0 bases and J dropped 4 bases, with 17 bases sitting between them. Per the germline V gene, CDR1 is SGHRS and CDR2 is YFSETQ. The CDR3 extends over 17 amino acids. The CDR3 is CASSLALGGGVYNEQFF. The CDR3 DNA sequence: TGCGCCAGCAGCTTGGCCTTGGGGGGGGGCGTTTACAATGAGCAGTTCTTC.

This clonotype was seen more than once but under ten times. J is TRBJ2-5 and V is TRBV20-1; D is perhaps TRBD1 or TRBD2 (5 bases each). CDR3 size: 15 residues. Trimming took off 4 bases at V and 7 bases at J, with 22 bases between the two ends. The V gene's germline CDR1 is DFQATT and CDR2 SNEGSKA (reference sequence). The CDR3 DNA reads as TGCAGTGCTACCGCCGTGACAGATACTAGAGGGACCCAGTACTTC. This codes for CSATAVTDTRGTQYF.

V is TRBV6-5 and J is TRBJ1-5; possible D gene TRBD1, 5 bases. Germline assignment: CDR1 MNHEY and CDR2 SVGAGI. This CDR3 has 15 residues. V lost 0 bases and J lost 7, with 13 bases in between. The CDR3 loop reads CASSYSPGVDQPQHF. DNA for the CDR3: TGTGCCAGCAGTTACTCTCCGGGGGTGGACCAGCCCCAGCATTTT.

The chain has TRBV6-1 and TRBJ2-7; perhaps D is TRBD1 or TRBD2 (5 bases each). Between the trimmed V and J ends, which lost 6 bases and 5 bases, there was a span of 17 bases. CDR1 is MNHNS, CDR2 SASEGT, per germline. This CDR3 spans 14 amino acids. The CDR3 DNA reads TGTGCCAGCAGCCTTATGGGGGTTTGGGACGAGCAGTACTTC. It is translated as CASSLMGVWDEQYF.

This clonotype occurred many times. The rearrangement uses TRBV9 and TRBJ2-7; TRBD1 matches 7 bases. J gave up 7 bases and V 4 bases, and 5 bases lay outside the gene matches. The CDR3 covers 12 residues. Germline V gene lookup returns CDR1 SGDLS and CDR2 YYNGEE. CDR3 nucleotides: TGTGCCAGCAGCCCAGGGGGAGAAGAGCAGTACTTC. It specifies CASSPGGEEQYF.

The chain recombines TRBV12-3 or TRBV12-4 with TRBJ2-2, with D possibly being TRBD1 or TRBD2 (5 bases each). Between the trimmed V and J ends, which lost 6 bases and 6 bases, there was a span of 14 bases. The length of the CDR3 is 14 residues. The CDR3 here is CASRLFQGPGELFF. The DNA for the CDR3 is TGTGCCAGCAGGCTCTTCCAGGGACCCGGGGAGCTGTTTTTT.

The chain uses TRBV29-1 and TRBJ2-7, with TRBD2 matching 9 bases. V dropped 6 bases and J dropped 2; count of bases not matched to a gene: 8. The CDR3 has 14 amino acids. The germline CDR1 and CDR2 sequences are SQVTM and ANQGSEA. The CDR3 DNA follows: TGCAGCGTGGAGGGACTAGCAGGGACCTACGAGCAGTACTTC. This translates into CSVEGLAGTYEQYF.

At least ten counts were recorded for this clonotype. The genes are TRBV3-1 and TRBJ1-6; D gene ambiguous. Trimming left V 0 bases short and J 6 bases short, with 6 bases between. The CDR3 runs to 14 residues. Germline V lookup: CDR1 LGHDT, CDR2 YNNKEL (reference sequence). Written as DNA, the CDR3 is TGTGCCAGCAGCCAAGATCTACCTAATTCACCCCTCCACTTT. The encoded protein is CASSQDLPNSPLHF.

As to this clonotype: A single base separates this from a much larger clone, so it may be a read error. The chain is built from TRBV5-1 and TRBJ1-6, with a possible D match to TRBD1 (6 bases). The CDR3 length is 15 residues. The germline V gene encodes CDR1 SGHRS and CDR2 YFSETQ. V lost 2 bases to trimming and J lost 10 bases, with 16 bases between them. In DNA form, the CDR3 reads TGCGCCAGCAGCTTCGGCGGGACACATGGGTCACCCCTCCACTTT. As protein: CASSFGGTHGSPLHF.

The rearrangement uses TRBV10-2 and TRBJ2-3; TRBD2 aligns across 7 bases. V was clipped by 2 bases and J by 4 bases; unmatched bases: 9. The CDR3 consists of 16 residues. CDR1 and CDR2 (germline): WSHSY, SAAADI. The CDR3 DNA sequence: TGCGCCAGCAGTGAGGGGGGGGTAGGATTTGCAGATACGCAGTATTTT. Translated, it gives CASSEGGVGFADTQYF.

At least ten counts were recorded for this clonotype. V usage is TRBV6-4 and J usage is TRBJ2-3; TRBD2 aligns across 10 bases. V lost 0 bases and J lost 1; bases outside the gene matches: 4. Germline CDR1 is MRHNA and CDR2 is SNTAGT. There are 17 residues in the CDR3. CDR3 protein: CASSDSSGGPGTDTQYF. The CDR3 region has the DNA TGTGCCAGCAGTGACTCTAGCGGGGGGCCAGGCACAGATACGCAGTATTTT.

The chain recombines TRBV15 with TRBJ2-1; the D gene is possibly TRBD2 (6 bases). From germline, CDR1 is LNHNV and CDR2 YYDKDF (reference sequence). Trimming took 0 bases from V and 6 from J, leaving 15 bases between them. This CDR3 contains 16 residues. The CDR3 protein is CATSREPQPGGNEQFF. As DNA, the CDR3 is TGTGCCACCAGCAGAGAACCCCAGCCCGGGGGCAATGAGCAGTTCTTC.

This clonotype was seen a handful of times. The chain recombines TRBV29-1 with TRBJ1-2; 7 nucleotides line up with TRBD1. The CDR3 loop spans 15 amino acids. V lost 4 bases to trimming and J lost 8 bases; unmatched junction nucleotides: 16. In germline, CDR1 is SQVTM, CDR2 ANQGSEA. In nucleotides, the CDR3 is TGCAGCGTTGTTAGGGCGGAAACCGGGACAGTCGGCTACACCTTC. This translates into CSVVRAETGTVGYTF.

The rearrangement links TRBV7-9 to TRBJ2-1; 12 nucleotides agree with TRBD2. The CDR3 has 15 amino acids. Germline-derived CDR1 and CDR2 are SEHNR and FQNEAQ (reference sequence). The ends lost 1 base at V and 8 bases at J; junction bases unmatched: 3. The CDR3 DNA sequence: TGTGCCAGCAGCTTAGTGACTAGCGGGGGAGATGAGCAGTTCTTC. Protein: CASSLVTSGGDEQFF.

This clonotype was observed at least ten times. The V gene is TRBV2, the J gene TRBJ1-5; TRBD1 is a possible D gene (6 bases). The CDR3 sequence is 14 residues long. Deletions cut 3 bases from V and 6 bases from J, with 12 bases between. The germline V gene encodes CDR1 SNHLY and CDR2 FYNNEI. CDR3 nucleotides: TGTGCCAGCAGTGATGGGAGGGGGGCTCAGCCCCAGCATTTT. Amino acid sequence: CASSDGRGAQPQHF.

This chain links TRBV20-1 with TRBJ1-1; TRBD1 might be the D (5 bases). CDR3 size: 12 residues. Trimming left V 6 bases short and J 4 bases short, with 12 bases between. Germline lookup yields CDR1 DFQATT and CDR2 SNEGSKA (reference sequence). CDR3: CSAHGGGTEAFF. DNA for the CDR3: TGCAGTGCCCATGGGGGTGGCACTGAAGCTTTCTTT.

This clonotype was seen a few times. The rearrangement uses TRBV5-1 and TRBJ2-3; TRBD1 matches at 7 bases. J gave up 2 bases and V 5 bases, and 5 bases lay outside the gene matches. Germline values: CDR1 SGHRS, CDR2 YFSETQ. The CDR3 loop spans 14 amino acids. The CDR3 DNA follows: TGCGCCAGCAGGAGAGGGACAGCCACAGATACGCAGTATTTT. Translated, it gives CASRRGTATDTQYF.

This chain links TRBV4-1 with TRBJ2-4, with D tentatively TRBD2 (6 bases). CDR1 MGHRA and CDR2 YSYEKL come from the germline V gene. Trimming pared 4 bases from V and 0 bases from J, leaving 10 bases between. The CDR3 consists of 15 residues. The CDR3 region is CASSPVGGAKNIQYF. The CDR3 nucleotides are TGCGCCAGCAGCCCGGTCGGGGGAGCCAAAAACATTCAGTACTTC.